This TCR beta chain was observed in a study of T cells in Graves' hyperthyroidism and ophthalmopathy (dated by TCRdb to the late 2010s). In the study overall: Peripheral blood was sampled at the time of initial diagnosis, prior to any treatment. A discovery cohort of about a hundred patients, roughly 43 with Graves' ophthalmopathy and approximately 55 with stable Graves' hyperthyroidism, was used to find distinguishing TCR V-J signatures. An independent validation cohort of around 19 hyperthyroidism patients and roughly 16 patients who later progressed to ophthalmopathy tested prospective prediction of ophthalmopathy. The 100 or so discovery patients were divided at random into training and test sets in a 7:3 ratio. Thyroid tissue and blood T-cell repertoires from six Graves' hyperthyroidism patients were also compared in the study. After blood sampling, hyperthyroidism patients were treated with methimazole at a starting dose of 30 mg daily, and ophthalmopathy patients were treated with high-dose intravenous methylprednisolone. The paper describes TCR Vbeta CDR3 sequencing of roughly 130 peripheral blood samples, made up of roughly 45 ophthalmopathy patients, more than 70 hyperthyroidism patients and roughly 17 progressor patients.

Results the study describes overall, beyond this receptor: In validation, the model predicted progression to ophthalmopathy with over 60% sensitivity and less than 80% specificity, a median of approximately 6.7 months before onset. Most expanded thyroid clonotypes (frequency above 0.001) were also detected in blood, a finding suggesting that blood repertoires may reflect thyroid immune responses. In cross-validation, a model built on a 13 V-J signature told ophthalmopathy apart from stable hyperthyroidism with 85% to 90% sensitivity and 81% to 82% specificity, and in testing the same model reached 80%/75%. Sample size was not statistically predetermined, and blinding of investigators to group allocation was not performed.

Trimming takes 0 bases off V and 0 bases off J; junction bases not matched to a gene: 5. Including the terminal cysteine and phenylalanine, the CDR3 comprises 17 residues. The read is trimmed to its CDR3 DNA, 51 bases read in frame from base 1. The germline V gene (reference sequence) provides CDR1 GTSNPN and CDR2 SVGIG. This clonotype was seen repeatedly, ten times or more. Its binding antigen is unknown. No much larger clonotype is one base removed from it; base qualities were not supplied. The TCR beta CDR3 regions were amplified from RNA transcripts. The TCR CDR3 was subjected to a first round of RT-PCR using the HTBI primer set and the Qiagen OneStep RT-PCR kit. A second multiplex PCR round built the libraries, followed by size selection and purification. Sequencing of the libraries was done on an Illumina HiSeq2000 using paired-end 100 bp reads. Per the source publication's procedure: SOAPnuke was used to process the raw data, throwing out any read that contained adapters or uncalled bases, had a mean Phred below 15, or lacked an exact constant-primer or identifier match. COPE v1.2.5 was used to merge high-quality paired reads, and clonotypes were defined as unique nucleotide sequences. MiTCR v1.1 was used to align clonotypes to the IMGT TRBV, TRBD and TRBJ reference segments. The analysis was restricted to V-J combinations with a frequency above 0.0001, which together covered over 99% of the repertoires. A TCS score was defined as the ratio of F50 (clonal expansion) to E x V (chaos), with BLOSUM62-based TCRdist applied between CDR3 peptides within each V-J. Welch's t-statistics and random forest reduced roughly 500 V-J features to 13, which were used in a naive Bayes classifier (R e1071). TCRdb reran the public reads through fastp at Q25 and MiXCR, keeping productive beta chains. Rows matching on CDR3 protein sequence are summarized as one entry with the most common DNA and genes. The V and J calls were determined by TCRdb, not by the authors. In all, the sample holds 300,000 to 500,000 distinct CDR3 sequences, and 14% to 15% of those were seen once. In total, the top ten clones hold approximately 30% of the sample.

Stable Graves' hyperthyroidism was defined as no progression to ophthalmopathy during 18 months of follow-up. Hyperthyroidism patients were newly diagnosed, had a disease duration of under 2 months, and were aged 18 to 65 years. The study excluded patients with uncontrolled infections, other autoimmune diseases, pregnancy or lactation. Clinical symptoms, serum thyroxine and TRAb, thyroid ultrasound, and orbital computed tomography formed the basis for the diagnoses. Ficoll-Paque density gradient centrifugation was used to isolate PBMCs from under 11 ml of fresh peripheral blood. Total RNA was extracted with Trizol reagent, and quality was checked on an Agilent 2100 Bioanalyzer.

This chain joins TRBV30 to TRBJ2-6; 7 bases in the junction line up with TRBD2. The sequenced material came from blood. This receptor was identified in a woman aged 30 to 39 with Graves' hyperthyroidism. Here the CDR3 is given as CAWSVGGLSSGANVLTF. The nucleotides are TGTGCCTGGAGTGTGGGGGGGTTAAGCTCTGGGGCCAACGTCCTGACTTTC.